A selection of T cell receptor beta chains follows, all from one sample in a study of cytomegalovirus exposure and HLA in healthy donors. The method was immunoSEQ multiplex PCR; TCRdb's version includes in-frame clones alone and lacks a portion of them. There are 150,000 to 200,000 clones in the sample; 78% occur only once, and about 2.6% lies in the top ten. Sequencing was carried out using PBMCs. These receptors were obtained from a female donor in good health and CMV-seronegative. CDR3s include the opening cysteine and the closing phenylalanine or tryptophan. Each record gives: clone size, D gene, V gene, J gene, CDR3 DNA, CDR3 protein. A D gene is named only where the DNA matches it firmly. Size is omitted from some rows. Given values are once, few, many or a class for expanded clones.

abundance: NA; d_gene: NA; v_gene: TRBV5-1; j_gene: TRBJ2-7; CDR3nt: TGCGCCAGCAGCTTCCTGGCCTCCTACGAGCAGTACTTC; CDR3aa: CASSFLASYEQYF
abundance: NA; d_gene: TRBD2; v_gene: TRBV9; j_gene: TRBJ2-1; CDR3nt: TGTGCCAGCAGCGTAAGCGGGGGCTACAATGAGCAGTTCTTC; CDR3aa: CASSVSGGYNEQFF
abundance: NA; d_gene: TRBD1; v_gene: TRBV2; j_gene: TRBJ2-3; CDR3nt: TGTGCCAGCAGAGCAACAGGGGCGAATACGCAGTATTTT; CDR3aa: CASRATGANTQYF
abundance: NA; d_gene: TRBD1; v_gene: TRBV7-9; j_gene: TRBJ2-7; CDR3nt: TGTGCCAGCAGCTCAACCGGACAGGGAAGACCCTACGAGCAGTACTTC; CDR3aa: CASSSTGQGRPYEQYF
abundance: once; d_gene: NA; v_gene: TRBV4-1; j_gene: TRBJ2-3; CDR3nt: TGCGCCAGCAGCCAATCCCAGATGAATACGCAGTATTTT; CDR3aa: CASSQSQMNTQYF
abundance: NA; d_gene: NA; v_gene: TRBV27; j_gene: TRBJ2-7; CDR3nt: TGTGCCAGCAGTTTTGCGTCAAGAACCTACGAGCAGTACTTC; CDR3aa: CASSFASRTYEQYF
abundance: few; d_gene: TRBD2; v_gene: TRBV10-3; j_gene: TRBJ2-5; CDR3nt: TGTGCCATCAGTGAGACGGGGGGGCCAGCGGAGACCCAGTACTTC; CDR3aa: CAISETGGPAETQYF
abundance: NA; d_gene: NA; v_gene: TRBV19; j_gene: TRBJ2-2; CDR3nt: TGTGCCAGTAGTGGGACACTCGTCCCGAACACCGGGGAGCTGTTTTTT; CDR3aa: CASSGTLVPNTGELFF
abundance: once; d_gene: TRBD2; v_gene: TRBV7-2; j_gene: TRBJ2-1; CDR3nt: TGTGCCAGCAGCTTAGAGGTTAGCGGGACCTACAATGAGCAGTTCTTC; CDR3aa: CASSLEVSGTYNEQFF
abundance: NA; d_gene: NA; v_gene: TRBV6-5; j_gene: TRBJ1-1; CDR3nt: TGTGCCAGCAGTTTTCGACAGACCACTGAAGCTTTCTTT; CDR3aa: CASSFRQTTEAFF
abundance: NA; d_gene: TRBD1; v_gene: TRBV6-5; j_gene: TRBJ1-5; CDR3nt: TGTGCCACCAAACGAGGGGGCATTAGCAATCAGCCCCAGCATTTT; CDR3aa: CATKRGGISNQPQHF
abundance: NA; d_gene: TRBD1; v_gene: TRBV6-6; j_gene: TRBJ1-5; CDR3nt: TGTGCCAGCATTGGGAAGACAGGGGGCCCAAATCAGCCCCAGCATTTT; CDR3aa: CASIGKTGGPNQPQHF
abundance: NA; d_gene: NA; v_gene: TRBV7-9; j_gene: TRBJ2-1; CDR3nt: TGTGCCAGCAGCTTAGGTGAGAGCTCCTACAATGAGCAGTTCTTC; CDR3aa: CASSLGESSYNEQFF
abundance: few; d_gene: NA; v_gene: TRBV5-1; j_gene: TRBJ2-4; CDR3nt: TGCGCCAGCAGCTTGGCCTGGGGGCAGATACCAATAGCCAAAAACATTCAGTACTTC; CDR3aa: CASSLAWGQIPIAKNIQYF
abundance: NA; d_gene: TRBD1; v_gene: TRBV28; j_gene: TRBJ2-7; CDR3nt: TGTGCCGGCAGTAGGGGACAGGGCAGACAAGAGCAGTACTTC; CDR3aa: CAGSRGQGRQEQYF
abundance: few; d_gene: TRBD2; v_gene: TRBV7-2; j_gene: TRBJ2-1; CDR3nt: TGTGCCAGCAGCTTAGCTCGCGGGAGGGCAAATGAGCAGTTCTTC; CDR3aa: CASSLARGRANEQFF
abundance: NA; d_gene: NA; v_gene: TRBV11-2; j_gene: TRBJ2-2; CDR3nt: TGTGCCAGCAGCTTAGCTTTCCAGATCGCGAACACCGGGGAGCTGTTTTTT; CDR3aa: CASSLAFQIANTGELFF
abundance: NA; d_gene: TRBD2; v_gene: TRBV9; j_gene: TRBJ2-3; CDR3nt: TGTGCCAGCAGTGTAGCGGGAGTTACAGATGCGCAGTATTTT; CDR3aa: CASSVAGVTDAQYF
abundance: NA; d_gene: TRBD1; v_gene: TRBV11-2; j_gene: TRBJ2-3; CDR3nt: TGTGCCAGCAGCCGAGTATTCGGGGACAGGGGTGAGGATACGCAGTATTTT; CDR3aa: CASSRVFGDRGEDTQYF
abundance: NA; d_gene: NA; v_gene: TRBV7-6; j_gene: TRBJ2-3; CDR3nt: TGTGCCAGCAGCCCCGTAGGGGCGGGGAGCACAGATACGCAGTATTTT; CDR3aa: CASSPVGAGSTDTQYF
abundance: NA; d_gene: TRBD1; v_gene: TRBV7-6; j_gene: TRBJ2-2; CDR3nt: TGTGCCAGCAGCTCCTATGAGACAGGGGTCGGCACCGGGGAGCTGTTTTTT; CDR3aa: CASSSYETGVGTGELFF
abundance: NA; d_gene: TRBD2; v_gene: TRBV2; j_gene: TRBJ2-5; CDR3nt: TGTGCCAGCAGTTCCAGACTAGCGGGAGAGACCCAGTACTTC; CDR3aa: CASSSRLAGETQYF
abundance: once; d_gene: TRBD1; v_gene: TRBV5-1; j_gene: TRBJ2-1; CDR3nt: TGCGCCAGCAGCATTCGACAGGGGATGCACAATGAGCAGTTCTTC; CDR3aa: CASSIRQGMHNEQFF
abundance: NA; d_gene: TRBD1; v_gene: TRBV27; j_gene: TRBJ2-6; CDR3nt: TGTGCCAGCAGAAAAGCGGGACAGGGTCCCTCTGGGGCCAACGTCCTGACTTTC; CDR3aa: CASRKAGQGPSGANVLTF
abundance: few; d_gene: TRBD2; v_gene: TRBV9; j_gene: TRBJ2-3; CDR3nt: TGTGCCAGCAGCGCCCCGACTAGCGGGAGCACAGATACGCAGTATTTT; CDR3aa: CASSAPTSGSTDTQYF
abundance: NA; d_gene: TRBD2; v_gene: TRBV7-3; j_gene: TRBJ2-1; CDR3nt: TGTGCCAGCGCTAAACTAGCGGAGTCCCCAGTCTTC; CDR3aa: CASAKLAESPVF
abundance: NA; d_gene: NA; v_gene: TRBV28; j_gene: TRBJ1-2; CDR3nt: TGTGCCAGCAGTTTATTTCGGGCTAACTATGGCTACACCTTC; CDR3aa: CASSLFRANYGYTF
abundance: NA; d_gene: NA; v_gene: TRBV30; j_gene: TRBJ1-5; CDR3nt: TGTGCCTGGAGTCCATCCAGTCGGGTGCCCCAGCATTTT; CDR3aa: CAWSPSSRVPQHF
abundance: NA; d_gene: TRBD2; v_gene: TRBV18; j_gene: TRBJ2-1; CDR3nt: TGTGCCAGCTCGTCACTAGCGGGGGGACCCAATGAGCAGTTCTTC; CDR3aa: CASSSLAGGPNEQFF
abundance: NA; d_gene: NA; v_gene: TRBV27; j_gene: TRBJ1-3; CDR3nt: TGTGCCAGCAGTTTATCCGCGACTGGAAACACCATATATTTT; CDR3aa: CASSLSATGNTIYF
abundance: NA; d_gene: NA; v_gene: TRBV25-1; j_gene: TRBJ2-1; CDR3nt: TGTGCCAGCAGTGCGGGGGTCCCGCCGTCGGGCAATGAGCAGTTCTTC; CDR3aa: CASSAGVPPSGNEQFF
abundance: NA; d_gene: TRBD1; v_gene: TRBV18; j_gene: TRBJ2-7; CDR3nt: TGTGCCAGCTCACCATGGACAGGGGGTCTTTCCTACGAGCAGTACTTC; CDR3aa: CASSPWTGGLSYEQYF
abundance: once; d_gene: NA; v_gene: TRBV5-4; j_gene: TRBJ1-2; CDR3nt: TGTGCCAGCAGCTTGGAAATGGTGGGGGCTCAAGGCTACACCTTC; CDR3aa: CASSLEMVGAQGYTF
abundance: NA; d_gene: NA; v_gene: TRBV7-6; j_gene: TRBJ2-5; CDR3nt: TGTGCCAGCAGCTCCCACGGTTACCAAGAGACCCAGTACTTC; CDR3aa: CASSSHGYQETQYF
abundance: NA; d_gene: TRBD1; v_gene: TRBV7-2; j_gene: TRBJ2-2; CDR3nt: TGTGCCAGCAGCTTAGGACAGGGTGGGACCGGGGAGCTGTTTTTT; CDR3aa: CASSLGQGGTGELFF
abundance: once; d_gene: TRBD1; v_gene: TRBV5-1; j_gene: TRBJ2-1; CDR3nt: TGCGCCAGCAGCTCCGGACAGGGAGGATACAATGAGCAGTTCTTC; CDR3aa: CASSSGQGGYNEQFF
abundance: NA; d_gene: TRBD2; v_gene: TRBV5-1; j_gene: TRBJ2-7; CDR3nt: TGCGCCAGCAGCTTGGAGGGGAGGGAGACTTACGAGCAGTACTTC; CDR3aa: CASSLEGRETYEQYF
abundance: once; d_gene: NA; v_gene: TRBV19; j_gene: TRBJ2-5; CDR3nt: TGTGCCAGTAGTCCTTTAGCTGGAGAGACCCAGTACTTC; CDR3aa: CASSPLAGETQYF
abundance: NA; d_gene: NA; v_gene: TRBV7-9; j_gene: TRBJ1-2; CDR3nt: TGTGCCAGCAGCTTAGGATCGGGACAAGACTATGGCTACACCTTC; CDR3aa: CASSLGSGQDYGYTF
abundance: NA; d_gene: TRBD1; v_gene: TRBV4-1; j_gene: TRBJ1-5; CDR3nt: TGCGCCAGCAGCCCCCGGACAGGGAGCAATCAGCCCCAGCATTTT; CDR3aa: CASSPRTGSNQPQHF
abundance: NA; d_gene: NA; v_gene: TRBV25-1; j_gene: TRBJ1-2; CDR3nt: TGTGCCAGCAGTGGGATCAGGGCGGGCTACACCTTC; CDR3aa: CASSGIRAGYTF